This T cell receptor (beta chain) was obtained from a study of shared T cell receptors in the human thymus. The germline gives CDR1 SGHRS, CDR2 YFSETQ. Losses at the gene ends were 0 bases for V and 3 bases for J; bases not matched to a gene: 14. The CDR3 runs to 20 residues. Here immunoSEQ multiplex PCR was the method, and the copy in TCRdb shows in-frame clones only, minus some. Among hundreds of thousands of clones listed, approximately 88% were seen once. This sample was also put to use in a study of human thymus T cells. That work contributes: Thymus was obtained from resections taken during corrective heart surgery. V and J gene usage appeared biased in thymic and blood repertoires.

The specimen was thymocytes. The sequence was collected from a boy younger than two with a congenital heart defect. V is TRBV5-1 and J is TRBJ2-3, with 12 nucleotides matching TRBD1. CDR3 sequence: CASSLECAGQGAPGTDTQYF. The CDR3 DNA reads as TGCGCCAGCAGCTTGGAGTGCGCGGGACAGGGGGCGCCGGGGACAGATACGCAGTATTTT.